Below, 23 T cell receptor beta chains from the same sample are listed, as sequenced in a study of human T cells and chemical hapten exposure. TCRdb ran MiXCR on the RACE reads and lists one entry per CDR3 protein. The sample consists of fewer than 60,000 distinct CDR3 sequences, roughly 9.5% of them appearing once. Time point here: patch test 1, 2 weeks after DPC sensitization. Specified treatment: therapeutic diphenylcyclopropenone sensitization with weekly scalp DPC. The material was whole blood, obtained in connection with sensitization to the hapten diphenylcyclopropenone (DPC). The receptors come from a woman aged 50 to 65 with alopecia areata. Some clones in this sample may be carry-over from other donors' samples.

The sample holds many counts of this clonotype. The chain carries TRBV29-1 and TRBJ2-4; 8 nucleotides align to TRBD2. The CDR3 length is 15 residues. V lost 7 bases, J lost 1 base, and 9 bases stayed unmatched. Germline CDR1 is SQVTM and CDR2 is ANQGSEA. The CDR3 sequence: CSARQTSAAKNIQYF. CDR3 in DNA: TGCAGCGCCCGTCAGACTAGCGCGGCCAAAAACATTCAGTACTTC.

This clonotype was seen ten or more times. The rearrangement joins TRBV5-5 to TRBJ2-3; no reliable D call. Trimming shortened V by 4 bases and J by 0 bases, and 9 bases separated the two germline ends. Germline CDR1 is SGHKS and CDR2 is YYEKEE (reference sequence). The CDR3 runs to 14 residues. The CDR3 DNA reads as TGTGCCAGCAGCCGCATGGCTAGCACAGATACGCAGTATTTT. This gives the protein CASSRMASTDTQYF.

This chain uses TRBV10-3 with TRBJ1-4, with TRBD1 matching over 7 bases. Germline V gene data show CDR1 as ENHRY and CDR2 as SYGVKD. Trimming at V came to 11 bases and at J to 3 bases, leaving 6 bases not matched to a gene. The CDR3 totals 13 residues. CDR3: CAARGGPNEKLFF. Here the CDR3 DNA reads TGTGCCGCCAGGGGGGGCCCTAATGAAAAACTGTTTTTT.

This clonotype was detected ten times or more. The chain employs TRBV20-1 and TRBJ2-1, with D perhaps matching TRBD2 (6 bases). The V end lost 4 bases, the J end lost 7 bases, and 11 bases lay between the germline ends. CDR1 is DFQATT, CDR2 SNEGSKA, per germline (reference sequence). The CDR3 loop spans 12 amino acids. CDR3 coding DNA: TGCAGTGCTATCGACGGGGGAAATGAGCAGTTCTTC. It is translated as CSAIDGGNEQFF.

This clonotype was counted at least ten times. The CDR3 loop is CSAREGRTSYNEQFF. DNA of the CDR3: TGCAGTGCTAGAGAGGGGAGGACCTCCTACAATGAGCAGTTCTTC. This sequence joins TRBV20-1 and TRBJ2-1; TRBD2 might be the D (6 bases). The CDR3 runs 15 residues. V lost 0 bases and J lost 0, with 9 bases in between. The V gene's germline CDR1 is DFQATT and CDR2 SNEGSKA (reference sequence).

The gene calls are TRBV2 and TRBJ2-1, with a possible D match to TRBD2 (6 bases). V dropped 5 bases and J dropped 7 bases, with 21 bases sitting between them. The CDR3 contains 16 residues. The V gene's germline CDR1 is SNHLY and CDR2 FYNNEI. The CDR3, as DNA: TGTGCCAGCAGTATACTCATAGGGACTGCTCAGAATGAGCAGTTCTTC. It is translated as CASSILIGTAQNEQFF.

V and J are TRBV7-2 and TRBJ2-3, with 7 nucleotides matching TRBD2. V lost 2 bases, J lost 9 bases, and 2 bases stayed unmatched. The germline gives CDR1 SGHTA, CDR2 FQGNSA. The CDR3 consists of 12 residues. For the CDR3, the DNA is TGTGCCAGCAGCTTAATGCGGGAGACGCAGTATTTT. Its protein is CASSLMRETQYF.

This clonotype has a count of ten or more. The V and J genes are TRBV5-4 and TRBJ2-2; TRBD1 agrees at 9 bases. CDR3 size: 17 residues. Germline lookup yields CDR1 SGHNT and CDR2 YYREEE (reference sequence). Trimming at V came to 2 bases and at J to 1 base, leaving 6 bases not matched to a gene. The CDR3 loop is CASSFGPGQGNTGELFF. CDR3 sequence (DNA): TGTGCCAGCAGCTTTGGGCCGGGACAGGGGAACACCGGGGAGCTGTTTTTT.

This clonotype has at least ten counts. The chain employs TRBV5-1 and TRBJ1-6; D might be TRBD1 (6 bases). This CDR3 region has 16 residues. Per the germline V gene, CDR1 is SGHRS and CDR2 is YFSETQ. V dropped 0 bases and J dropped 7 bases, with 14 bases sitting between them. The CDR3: CASSLGTRGTNSPLHF. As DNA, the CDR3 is TGCGCCAGCAGCTTGGGTACCAGGGGAACCAATTCACCCCTCCACTTT.

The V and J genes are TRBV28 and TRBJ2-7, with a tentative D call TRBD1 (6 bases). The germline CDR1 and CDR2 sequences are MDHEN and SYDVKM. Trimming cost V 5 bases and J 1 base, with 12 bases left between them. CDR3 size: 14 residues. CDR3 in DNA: TGTGCCAGCAGTACCCCGGGACAATCCTACGAGCAGTACTTC. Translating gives CASSTPGQSYEQYF.

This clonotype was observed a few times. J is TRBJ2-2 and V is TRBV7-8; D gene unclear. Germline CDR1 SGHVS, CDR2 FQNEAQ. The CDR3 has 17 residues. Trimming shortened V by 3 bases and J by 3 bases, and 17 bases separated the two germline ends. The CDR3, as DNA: TGTGCCAGCAGCTTTATATCGGCCAACCGGGACACCGGGGAGCTGTTTTTT. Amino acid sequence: CASSFISANRDTGELFF.

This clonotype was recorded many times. The CDR3 coding sequence is TGCAGCGTTGAAGGGGATATCTACAATGAGCAGTTCTTC. This sequence encodes CSVEGDIYNEQFF. V usage is TRBV29-1 and J usage is TRBJ2-1, with D uncertain. CDR3 size: 13 residues. The V end lost 1 base, the J end lost 3 bases, and 7 bases lay between the germline ends. CDR1 is SQVTM and CDR2 is ANQGSEA in the germline V gene.

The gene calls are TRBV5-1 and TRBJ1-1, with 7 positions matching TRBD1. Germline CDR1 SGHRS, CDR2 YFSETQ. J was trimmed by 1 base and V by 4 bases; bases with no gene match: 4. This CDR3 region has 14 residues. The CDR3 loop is CASSVGQQNTEAFF. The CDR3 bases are TGCGCCAGCAGCGTGGGACAGCAGAACACTGAAGCTTTCTTT.

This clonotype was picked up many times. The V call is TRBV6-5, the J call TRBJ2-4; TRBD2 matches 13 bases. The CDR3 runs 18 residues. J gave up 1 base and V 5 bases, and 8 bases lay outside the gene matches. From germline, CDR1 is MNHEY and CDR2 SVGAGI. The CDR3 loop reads CASSRLAGGGGAKNIQYF. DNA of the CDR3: TGTGCCAGCAGTCGACTAGCGGGAGGAGGGGGGGCCAAAAACATTCAGTACTTC.

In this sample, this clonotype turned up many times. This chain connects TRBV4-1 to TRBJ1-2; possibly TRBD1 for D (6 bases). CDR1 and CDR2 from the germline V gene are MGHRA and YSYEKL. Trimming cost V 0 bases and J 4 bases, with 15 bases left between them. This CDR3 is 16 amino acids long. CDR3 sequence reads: CASSQDTGQKLYGYTF. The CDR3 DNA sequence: TGCGCCAGCAGCCAAGACACAGGACAGAAGCTCTATGGCTACACCTTC.

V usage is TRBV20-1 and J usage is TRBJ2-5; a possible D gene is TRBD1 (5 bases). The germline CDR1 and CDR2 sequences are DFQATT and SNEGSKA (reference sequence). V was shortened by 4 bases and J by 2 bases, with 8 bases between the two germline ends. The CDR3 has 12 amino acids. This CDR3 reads CSAKGQQETQYF. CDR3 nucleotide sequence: TGCAGTGCTAAAGGACAACAAGAGACCCAGTACTTC.

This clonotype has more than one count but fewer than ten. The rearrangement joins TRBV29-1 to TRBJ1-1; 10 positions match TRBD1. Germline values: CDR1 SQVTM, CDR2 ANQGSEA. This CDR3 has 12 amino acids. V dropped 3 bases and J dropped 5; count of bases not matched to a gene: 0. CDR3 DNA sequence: TGCAGCGTTGAGGACAGGGGGACTGAAGCTTTCTTT. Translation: CSVEDRGTEAFF.

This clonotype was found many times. The CDR3 sequence: CASSPSDQGRSSYEQYF. The CDR3 DNA reads TGTGCCAGCAGCCCCTCGGACCAGGGGAGGAGCTCCTACGAGCAGTACTTC. The J gene is TRBJ2-7, the V gene TRBV7-9; possibly TRBD1 or TRBD2 for D (6 bases each). Between the trimmed V and J ends, which lost 5 bases and 0 bases, there was a span of 20 bases. The CDR3 consists of 17 residues. In germline, CDR1 is SEHNR, CDR2 FQNEAQ (reference sequence).

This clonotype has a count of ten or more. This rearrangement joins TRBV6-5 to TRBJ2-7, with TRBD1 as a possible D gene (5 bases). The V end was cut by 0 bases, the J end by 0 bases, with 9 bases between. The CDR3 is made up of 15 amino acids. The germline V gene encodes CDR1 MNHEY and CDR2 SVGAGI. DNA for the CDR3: TGTGCCAGCAGTTACTCGTCAGGGAACTCCTACGAGCAGTACTTC. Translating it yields CASSYSSGNSYEQYF.

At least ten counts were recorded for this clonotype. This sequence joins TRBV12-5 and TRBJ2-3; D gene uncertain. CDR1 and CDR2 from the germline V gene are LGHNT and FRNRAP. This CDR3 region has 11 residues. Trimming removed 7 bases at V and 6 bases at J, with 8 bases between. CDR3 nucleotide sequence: TGTGCTAGTGCTCAGGCCGATACGCAGTATTTT. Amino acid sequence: CASAQADTQYF.

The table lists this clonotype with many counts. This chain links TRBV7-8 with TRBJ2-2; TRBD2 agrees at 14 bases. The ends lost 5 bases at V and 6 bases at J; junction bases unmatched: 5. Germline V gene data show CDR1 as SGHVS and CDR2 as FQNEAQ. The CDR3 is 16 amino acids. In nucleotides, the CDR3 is TGTGCCAGCAGCGGGACTAGCGGGAGAAGGGCCGGGGAGCTGTTTTTT. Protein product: CASSGTSGRRAGELFF.

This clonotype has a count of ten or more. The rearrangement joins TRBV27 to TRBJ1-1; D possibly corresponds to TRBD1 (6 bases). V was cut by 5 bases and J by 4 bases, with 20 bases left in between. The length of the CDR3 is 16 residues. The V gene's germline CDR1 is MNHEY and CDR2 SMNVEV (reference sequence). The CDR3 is CASSPPPTGRATEAFF. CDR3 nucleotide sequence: TGTGCCAGCAGTCCTCCCCCGACAGGTCGCGCCACTGAAGCTTTCTTT.

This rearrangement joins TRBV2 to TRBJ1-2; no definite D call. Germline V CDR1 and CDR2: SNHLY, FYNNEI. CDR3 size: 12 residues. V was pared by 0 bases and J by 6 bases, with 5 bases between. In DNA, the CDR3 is TGTGCCAGCAGTGAAGCTGCCCATGGCTACACCTTC. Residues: CASSEAAHGYTF.